The 30 T cell receptor beta chains listed next were all sequenced from one sample in a study of post-analysis software for immune sequencing data. Overall study findings and caveats: Relative to controls, patients had about 5 TRBV segments at higher frequency, with TRBV5-6, TRBV5-1 and TRBV20-1 among these.

No antigen has been identified for these receptors. The authors incorporated unique molecular identifiers into the TCR beta cDNA libraries. TCRdb passed the PCR reads through MiXCR, listing each CDR3 protein once. This table has about 540,000 distinct CDR3 sequences, 34% appearing once. Sequenced: blood. These receptors all stem from a girl aged 2 to 17 with multiple sclerosis.

The chain couples TRBV20-1 to TRBJ2-3; 7 nucleotides align to TRBD2. Germline V CDR1 and CDR2: DFQATT, SNEGSKA (reference sequence). V lost 6 bases and J lost 9; bases outside the gene matches: 18. The CDR3 is 15 amino acids. The CDR3 DNA sequence: TGCAGTGCGTCAACGGCGGGGACCTTGGGGGGGACGCAGTATTTT. It is translated as CSASTAGTLGGTQYF.

V is TRBV5-1 and J is TRBJ1-4, with 9 bases matching TRBD1. Germline V CDR1 and CDR2: SGHRS, YFSETQ. V was pared by 5 bases and J by 7 bases, with 6 bases of the junction left unmatched. The CDR3 sequence is 14 residues long. CDR3: CASRAGTGREKLFF. The CDR3 DNA follows: TGCGCCAGCAGGGCTGGGACAGGGCGTGAAAAACTGTTTTTT.

The rearrangement joins TRBV6-5 to TRBJ1-2; D gene unclear. The CDR3 length is 15 residues. Per the germline V gene, CDR1 is MNHEY and CDR2 is SVGAGI. The V gene lost 0 bases and the J gene lost 7 bases, with 15 bases spanning the gap. The CDR3 nucleotides read TGTGCCAGCAGTTACTCGGAGGTGTCTGAGGGTGGCTACACCTTC. It encodes CASSYSEVSEGGYTF.

This clonotype has more than one count but fewer than ten. The chain is built from TRBV5-5 and TRBJ1-1; D gene uncertain. Germline values: CDR1 SGHKS, CDR2 YYEKEE (reference sequence). This CDR3 has 13 amino acids. V lost 2 bases and J lost 4, with 9 bases in between. Written as DNA, the CDR3 is TGTGCCAGCAGCTTAGCCGCCCCCACTGAAGCTTTCTTT. Amino acids: CASSLAAPTEAFF.

The rearrangement links TRBV18 to TRBJ2-5, with a weak D call TRBD1 (5 bases). The CDR3 sequence is 15 residues long. The V end lost 5 bases, the J end lost 5 bases, and 18 bases lay between the germline ends. Germline V gene lookup returns CDR1 KGHSH and CDR2 LQKENI. CDR3: CASSSTQGLVETQYF. DNA for the CDR3: TGTGCCAGCTCATCCACCCAGGGATTAGTGGAGACCCAGTACTTC.

This clonotype was counted at least ten times. The V and J genes are TRBV5-1 and TRBJ2-7; 7 nucleotides agree with TRBD2. With 4 bases clipped from V and 2 bases from J, the junction kept 3 bases outside the gene matches. CDR1 is SGHRS, CDR2 YFSETQ, per germline. This CDR3 region has 13 residues. The CDR3 nucleotides read TGCGCCAGCAGCGGGGAGGGAGCCTACGAGCAGTACTTC. This encodes CASSGEGAYEQYF.

This clonotype has more than one count but fewer than ten. The chain uses TRBV20-1 and TRBJ2-5, with TRBD1 identical over 8 bases. Germline V gives CDR1 DFQATT, CDR2 SNEGSKA (reference sequence). V lost 3 bases, J lost 5 bases, and 11 bases stayed unmatched. The CDR3 runs 15 residues. In DNA form, the CDR3 reads TGCAGTGCTAGTGAGAGCAGGGGGCTTGAGGAGACCCAGTACTTC. Amino acid sequence: CSASESRGLEETQYF.

The chain employs TRBV28 and TRBJ1-2, with TRBD1 matching over 8 bases. Germline V CDR1 and CDR2: MDHEN, SYDVKM. This CDR3 comprises 17 residues. The trim removed 4 bases at V and 4 bases at J, leaving 14 bases unmatched. The DNA of the CDR3 is TGTGCCAGCAGTTCGGCCAGGGGGCACACTCCACTCTATGGCTACACCTTC. Translating gives CASSSARGHTPLYGYTF.

This clonotype was observed a handful of times. The chain is built from TRBV29-1 and TRBJ2-7, with 10 nucleotides matching TRBD2. The germline V gene has CDR1 SQVTM and CDR2 ANQGSEA. The CDR3 loop spans 17 amino acids. The CDR3 DNA sequence: TGCAGTTCCATGGGCTCCTCGGCTAGCGGGGGATACTACGAGCAGTACTTC. It encodes CSSMGSSASGGYYEQYF.

V and J are TRBV20-1 and TRBJ1-4; 10 bases agree with TRBD1. This CDR3 is built from 15 residues. Unmatched junction bases numbered 9, after V lost 5 bases and J lost 6 bases. Germline lookup yields CDR1 DFQATT and CDR2 SNEGSKA (reference sequence). DNA of the CDR3: TGCAGTGCTCTCAATCCGGGACAGGGGTATGAAAAACTGTTTTTT. It specifies CSALNPGQGYEKLFF.

V is TRBV25-1 and J is TRBJ2-7; D is unresolved. Germline lookup yields CDR1 MGHDK and CDR2 SYGVNS. This CDR3 is 13 amino acids long. Trimming shortened V by 1 base and J by 3 bases, and 7 bases separated the two germline ends. This CDR3 is CASSESARYEQYF. The CDR3 DNA reads TGTGCCAGCAGTGAATCGGCTCGCTACGAGCAGTACTTC.

This clonotype was seen a few times. V is TRBV29-1 and J is TRBJ1-1; D gene uncertain. This CDR3 has 11 amino acids. The germline V and J ends were trimmed by 4 bases and 8 bases, with 11 bases remaining between them. Germline V gene data show CDR1 as SQVTM and CDR2 as ANQGSEA. The CDR3 sequence: CSVGIFFEAFF. The CDR3 nucleotides read TGCAGCGTTGGAATATTCTTCGAAGCTTTCTTT.

The V call is TRBV12-3 or TRBV12-4, the J call TRBJ2-2; possibly TRBD2 for D (6 bases). V lost 5 bases, J lost 7 bases, and 17 bases lay in between. The CDR3 totals 15 residues. The CDR3 DNA follows: TGTGCCAGCAGTCCTGACGCGGGGCAGAGCGGGGAGCTGTTTTTT. It codes for CASSPDAGQSGELFF.

This clonotype was detected a few times. J is TRBJ2-3 and V is TRBV20-1; TRBD1 matches at 8 bases. This CDR3 has 14 residues. Per germline, CDR1 DFQATT and CDR2 SNEGSKA (reference sequence). Trimming removed 2 bases from V and 2 bases from J; junction bases left unmatched: 3. CDR3 DNA sequence: TGCAGTGCTAGAAGGACAGGGATCACAGATACGCAGTATTTT. As protein: CSARRTGITDTQYF.

The CDR3 DNA sequence: TGTGCCAGCAGCATCTCACTGACAGAGAGCAATCAGCCCCAGCATTTT. It yields the protein CASSISLTESNQPQHF. This chain joins TRBV21-1 and TRBJ1-5; TRBD1 reflects the table's D call only, with no check against the DNA. TRBV21-1 constitutes a pseudogene. This CDR3 region has 16 residues.

The chain recombines TRBV7-9 with TRBJ2-5; either TRBD1 or TRBD2 may fit D (5 bases each). Germline CDR1 is SEHNR and CDR2 is FQNEAQ (reference sequence). Trimming stripped 6 bases from V and 4 bases from J, with 21 bases between. The CDR3 is 16 residues long. The CDR3 protein is CASSHRDPLGRETQYF. The CDR3 DNA follows: TGTGCCAGCAGTCACCGGGACCCGTTGGGGCGAGAGACCCAGTACTTC. The whole variable domain, filled in from reference TRBV7-9 and TRBJ2-5, reads DTGVSQNPRHKITKRGQNVTFRCDPISEHNRLYWYRQTLGQGPEFLTYFQNEAQLEKSRLLSDRFSAERPKGSFSTLEIQRTEQGDSAMYLCASSHRDPLGRETQYFGPGTRLLVL.

The rearrangement links TRBV11-2 to TRBJ2-5; 8 bases are a match to TRBD1. J lost 4 bases, V lost 3 bases, and 4 bases had no gene match. Germline CDR1 SGHAT, CDR2 FQNNGV. The CDR3 length is 14 residues. This CDR3 is CASSFPGGLETQYF. CDR3 bases: TGTGCCAGCAGCTTCCCAGGGGGCTTAGAGACCCAGTACTTC.

The sample holds many counts of this clonotype. The rearrangement uses TRBV20-1 and TRBJ2-7, with D possibly matching TRBD1 (6 bases). Germline CDR1 reads DFQATT; CDR2 reads SNEGSKA (reference sequence). Trimming shortened V by 6 bases and J by 2 bases, and 14 bases separated the two germline ends. This CDR3 region has 13 residues. CDR3 DNA sequence: TGCAGTGCCTTCCCTGACAGGACCTACGAGCAGTACTTC. As protein: CSAFPDRTYEQYF.

For this clonotype: The junction shows a germline mismatch at one end, possibly a read error. The J gene is TRBJ2-7, the V gene TRBV24-1; D perhaps matches TRBD2 (5 bases). In germline, CDR1 is KGHDR, CDR2 SFDVKD. The CDR3 is 15 amino acids. The DNA for the CDR3 is TGTACCACCAGTCGATCAGGAGGAAAGTCCTACGAGCAGTACTTC. Amino acids: CTTSRSGGKSYEQYF.

This clonotype has a single count. The chain links TRBV12-3 or TRBV12-4 to TRBJ2-7; 15 positions agree with TRBD2. Trimming cost V 0 bases and J 5 bases; bases outside gene matches: 5. The CDR3 contains 17 residues. The CDR3 DNA is TGTGCCAGCAGTTTAGCGGGGGGACTAGCGGGGGGCCACGAGCAGTACTTC. It codes for CASSLAGGLAGGHEQYF.

In this sample, this clonotype turned up once. Germline and junction disagree at one end, which may indicate a read error. The chain recombines TRBV12-3 or TRBV12-4 with TRBJ2-3, with TRBD2 matching over 8 bases. This CDR3 spans 16 amino acids. The CDR3, as DNA: TGTGCCGGCAGCTCCGGCTCGGGGGGGCTGGGAGATACGCAGTATTTT. Residues: CAGSSGSGGLGDTQYF.

This clonotype was found a few times. The chain links TRBV5-4 to TRBJ1-1, with D perhaps TRBD1 (5 bases). The CDR3 covers 14 residues. V was trimmed by 7 bases and J by 4 bases, leaving 17 bases between them. The germline gives CDR1 SGHNT, CDR2 YYREEE (reference sequence). As DNA, the CDR3 is TGTGCCAGCTTTGACGAGGGGAGGGTCACTGAAGCTTTCTTT. This sequence encodes CASFDEGRVTEAFF.

This chain connects TRBV6-5 to TRBJ1-1; TRBD1 aligns across 10 bases. The ends lost 0 bases at V and 5 bases at J; junction bases unmatched: 9. CDR1 and CDR2 (germline): MNHEY, SVGAGI. The CDR3 is 17 residues long. The CDR3 nucleotides read TGTGCCAGCAGTTACTCATCGACAGGGGGCGGAAGTACTGAAGCTTTCTTT. Encoded protein: CASSYSSTGGGSTEAFF.

This clonotype was seen repeatedly, ten times or more. The chain links TRBV5-1 to TRBJ1-2, with TRBD1 as a possible D gene (6 bases). CDR1 SGHRS and CDR2 YFSETQ come from the germline V gene. The V end lost 2 bases, the J end lost 8 bases, and 13 bases lay between the germline ends. The CDR3 length is 13 residues. The CDR3 reads CASSLQGRDGYTF. CDR3 in DNA: TGCGCCAGCAGCTTACAGGGTAGAGACGGCTACACCTTC.

This clonotype was seen only once. The chain couples TRBV7-8 to TRBJ2-1; 9 bases line up with TRBD2. Germline V gene data show CDR1 as SGHVS and CDR2 as FQNEAQ. This CDR3 contains 18 residues. V lost 5 bases and J lost 0; bases outside the gene matches: 11. CDR3 sequence reads: CASSAILAGPPSYNEQFF. For the CDR3, the DNA is TGTGCCAGCAGCGCAATTCTAGCGGGGCCACCCTCCTACAATGAGCAGTTCTTC.

This clonotype came up a few times. This sequence joins TRBV6-1 and TRBJ1-1, with 7 bases fitting TRBD1. After removal of 10 bases from V and 3 bases from J, the junction contained 5 bases not matched to a gene. Germline CDR1 MNHNS, CDR2 SASEGT. CDR3 length equals 12 residues. The CDR3 DNA is TGTGCCACCTACAGGGGATACACTGAAGCTTTCTTT. Translation gives CATYRGYTEAFF.

This clonotype has a count of ten or more. The chain recombines TRBV11-1 with TRBJ1-2, with TRBD1 matching 7 bases. Germline CDR1 reads SGHAT; CDR2 reads FQDESV (reference sequence). V shed 3 bases, J shed 2 bases, and the junction held 6 bases outside the gene matches. The CDR3 contains 15 residues. The CDR3, as DNA: TGTGCCAGCAGCTTGGGAACAGGGGCGAACTATGGCTACACCTTC. Translation gives CASSLGTGANYGYTF.

This clonotype has only a few counts. J is TRBJ1-2 and V is TRBV10-3, with 9 bases lining up with TRBD1. Germline CDR1 is ENHRY and CDR2 is SYGVKD. CDR3 length equals 15 residues. J was trimmed by 3 bases and V by 4 bases; bases with no gene match: 6. Here the CDR3 reads CAISGPGQGHYGYTF. The CDR3 bases are TGTGCCATCAGTGGCCCGGGACAGGGCCACTATGGCTACACCTTC.

V gene TRBV5-6 combines with J gene TRBJ2-1, with 13 bases aligning to TRBD2. In germline, CDR1 is SGHDT, CDR2 YYEEEE. V was clipped by 3 bases and J by 5 bases; unmatched bases: 5. CDR3 size: 16 residues. CDR3 residues: CASSSGLAGANNEQFF. The CDR3, as DNA: TGTGCCAGCAGCTCCGGACTAGCGGGGGCCAACAATGAGCAGTTCTTC.

The gene calls are TRBV5-5 and TRBJ2-7, with a weak D call TRBD2 (6 bases). The J call may be in error: the DNA end matches TRBJ2-5 better. This CDR3 comprises 12 residues. CDR1 and CDR2 (germline): SGHKS, YYEKEE (reference sequence). The CDR3, as DNA: TGTGCCAGCAGCTTGTCCGGGGGGACCCAGTACTTC. Amino acids: CASSLSGGTQYF.